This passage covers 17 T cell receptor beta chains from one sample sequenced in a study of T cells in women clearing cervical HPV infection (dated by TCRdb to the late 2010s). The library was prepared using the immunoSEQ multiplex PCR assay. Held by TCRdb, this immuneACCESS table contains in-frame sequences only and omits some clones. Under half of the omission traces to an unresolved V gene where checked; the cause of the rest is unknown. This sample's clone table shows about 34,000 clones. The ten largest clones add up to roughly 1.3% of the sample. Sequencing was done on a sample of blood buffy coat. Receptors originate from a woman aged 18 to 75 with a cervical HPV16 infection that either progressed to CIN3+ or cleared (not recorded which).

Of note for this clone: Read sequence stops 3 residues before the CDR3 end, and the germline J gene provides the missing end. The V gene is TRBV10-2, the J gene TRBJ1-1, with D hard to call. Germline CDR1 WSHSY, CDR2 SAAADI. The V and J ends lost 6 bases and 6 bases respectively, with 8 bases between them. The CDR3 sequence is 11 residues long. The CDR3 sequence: CASRRAAEAFF. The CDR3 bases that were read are TGCGCCAGCAGGAGAGCGGCTGAA.

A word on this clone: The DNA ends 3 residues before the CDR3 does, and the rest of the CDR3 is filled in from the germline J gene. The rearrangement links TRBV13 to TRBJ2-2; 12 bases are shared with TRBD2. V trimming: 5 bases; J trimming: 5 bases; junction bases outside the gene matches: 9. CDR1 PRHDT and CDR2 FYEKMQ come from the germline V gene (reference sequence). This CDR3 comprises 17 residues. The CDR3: CASSPRLAGVLTGELFF. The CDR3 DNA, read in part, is TGTGCCAGCAGCCCCCGACTAGCGGGAGTGTTGACCGGGGAG.

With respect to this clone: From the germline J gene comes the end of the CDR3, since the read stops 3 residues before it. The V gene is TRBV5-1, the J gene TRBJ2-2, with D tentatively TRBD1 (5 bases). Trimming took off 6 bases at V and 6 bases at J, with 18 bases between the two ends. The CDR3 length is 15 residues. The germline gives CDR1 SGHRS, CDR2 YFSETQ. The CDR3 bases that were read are TGCGCCAGCACCCAAATGCAGGGATTGGCCGGGGAG. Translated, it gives CASTQMQGLAGE. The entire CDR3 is CASTQMQGLAGELFF. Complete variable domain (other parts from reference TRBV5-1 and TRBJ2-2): KAGVTQTPRYLIKTRGQQVTLSCSPISGHRSVSWYQQTPGQGLQFLFEYFSETQRNKGNFPGRFSGRQFSNSRSEMNVSTLELGDSALYLCASTQMQGLAGELFFGEGSRLTVL.

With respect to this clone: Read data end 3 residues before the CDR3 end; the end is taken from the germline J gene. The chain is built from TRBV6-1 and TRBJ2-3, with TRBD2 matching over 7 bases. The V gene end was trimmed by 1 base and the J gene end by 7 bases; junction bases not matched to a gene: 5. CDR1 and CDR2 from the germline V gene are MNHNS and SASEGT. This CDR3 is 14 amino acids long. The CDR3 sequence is CASSEVGDYYTQYF. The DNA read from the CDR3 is TGTGCCAGCAGTGAAGTTGGGGACTACTATACG.

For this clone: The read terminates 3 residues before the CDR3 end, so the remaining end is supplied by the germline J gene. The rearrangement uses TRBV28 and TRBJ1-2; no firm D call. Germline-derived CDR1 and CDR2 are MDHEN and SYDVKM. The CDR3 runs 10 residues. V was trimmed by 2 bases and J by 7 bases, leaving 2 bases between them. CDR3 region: CASSLRGYTF. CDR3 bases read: TGTGCCAGCAGTTTACGTGGC.

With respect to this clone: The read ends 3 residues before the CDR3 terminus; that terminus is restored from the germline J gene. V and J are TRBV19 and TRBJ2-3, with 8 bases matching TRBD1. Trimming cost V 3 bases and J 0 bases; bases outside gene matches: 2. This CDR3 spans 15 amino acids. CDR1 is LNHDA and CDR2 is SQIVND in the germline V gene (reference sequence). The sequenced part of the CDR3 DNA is TGTGCCAGTAGTATCCAGGGGGCGAGCACAGATACG. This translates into CASSIQGASTDT. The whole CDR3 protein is CASSIQGASTDTQYF. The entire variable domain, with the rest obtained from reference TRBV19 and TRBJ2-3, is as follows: DGGITQSPKYLFRKEGQNVTLSCEQNLNHDAMYWYRQDPGQGLRLIYYSQIVNDFQKGDIAEGYSVSREKKESFPLTVTSAQKNPTAFYLCASSIQGASTDTQYFGPGTRLTVL.

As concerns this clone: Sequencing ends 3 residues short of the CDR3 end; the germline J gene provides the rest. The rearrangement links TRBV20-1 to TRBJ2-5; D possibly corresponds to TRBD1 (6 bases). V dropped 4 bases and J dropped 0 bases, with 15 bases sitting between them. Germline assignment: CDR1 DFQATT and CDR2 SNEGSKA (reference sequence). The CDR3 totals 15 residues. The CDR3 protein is CSAKGTRDNQETQYF. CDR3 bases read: TGCAGTGCTAAAGGAACCAGGGACAACCAAGAGACC.

Partial CDR3 DNA: TGCAGTGCTAGCTTGGTAGCGGGCTCCCAAGAGACC. Protein: CSASLVAGSQET. The CDR3 in its entirety is CSASLVAGSQETQYF. J is TRBJ2-5 and V is TRBV20-1; 7 bases agree with TRBD2. With the read ending 3 residues before the CDR3 end, the germline J gene is used to fill in that end. The V gene end was trimmed by 3 bases and the J gene end by 1 base; junction bases not matched to a gene: 8. In germline, CDR1 is DFQATT, CDR2 SNEGSKA (reference sequence). The CDR3 loop spans 15 amino acids.

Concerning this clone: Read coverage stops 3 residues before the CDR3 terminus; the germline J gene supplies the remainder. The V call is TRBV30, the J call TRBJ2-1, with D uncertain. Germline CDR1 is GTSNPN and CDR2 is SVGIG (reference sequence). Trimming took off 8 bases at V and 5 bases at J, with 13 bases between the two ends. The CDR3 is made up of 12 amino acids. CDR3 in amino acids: CATDSSHNEQFF. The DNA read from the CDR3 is TGTGCCACAGATAGTTCCCACAATGAG.

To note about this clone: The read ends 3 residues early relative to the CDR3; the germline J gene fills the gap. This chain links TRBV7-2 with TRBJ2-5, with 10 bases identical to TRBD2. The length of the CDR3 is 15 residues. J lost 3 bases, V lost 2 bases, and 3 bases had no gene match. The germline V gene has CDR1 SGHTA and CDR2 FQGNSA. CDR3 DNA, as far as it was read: TGTGCCAGCAGCTTAAATGGACTAGCGGAAGAGACC. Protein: CASSLNGLAEET. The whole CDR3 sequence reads CASSLNGLAEETQYF.

The CDR3 DNA, read in part, is TGTGCCAGCAGCTTAGGGGGGAGTTCACCC. It encodes CASSLGGSSP. The full-length CDR3 reads as CASSLGGSSPLHF. V and J are TRBV7-3 and TRBJ1-6, with a weak D call TRBD1 (5 bases). Sequencing ends 3 residues short of the CDR3 end; the germline J gene provides the rest. This CDR3 is built from 13 residues. V was trimmed by 2 bases and J by 9 bases, leaving 8 bases between them. CDR1 and CDR2 from the germline V gene are SGHTA and FQGTGA. Together with reference TRBV7-3 and TRBJ1-6, the CDR3 gives the full variable domain: GAGVSQTPSNKVTEKGKYVELRCDPISGHTALYWYRQSLGQGPEFLIYFQGTGAADDSGLPNDRFFAVRPEGSVSTLKIQRTERGDSAVYLCASSLGGSSPLHFGNGTRLTVT.

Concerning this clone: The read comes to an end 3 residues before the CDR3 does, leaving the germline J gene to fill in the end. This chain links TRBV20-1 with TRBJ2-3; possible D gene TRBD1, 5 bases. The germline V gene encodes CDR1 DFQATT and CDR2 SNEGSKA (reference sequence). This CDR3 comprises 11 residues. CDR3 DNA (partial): TGCAGTGCTACCCTCCGACAGACG. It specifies CSATLRQT. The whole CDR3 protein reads CSATLRQTQYF.

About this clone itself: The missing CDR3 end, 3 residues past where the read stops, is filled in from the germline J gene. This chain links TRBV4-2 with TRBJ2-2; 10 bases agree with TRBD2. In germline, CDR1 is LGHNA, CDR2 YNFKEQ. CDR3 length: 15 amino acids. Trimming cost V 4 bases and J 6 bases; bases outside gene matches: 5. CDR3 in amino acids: CASSPGTSVPGELFF. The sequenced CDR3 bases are TGTGCCAGCAGCCCTGGGACTAGCGTTCCCGGGGAG.

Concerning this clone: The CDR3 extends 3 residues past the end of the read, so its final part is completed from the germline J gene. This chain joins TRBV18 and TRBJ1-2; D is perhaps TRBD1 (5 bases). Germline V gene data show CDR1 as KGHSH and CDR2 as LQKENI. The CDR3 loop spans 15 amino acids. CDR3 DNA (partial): TGTGCCAGCTCAAGGACTAGCGGGACGTCCTACGAC. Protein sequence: CASSRTSGTSYD. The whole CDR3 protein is CASSRTSGTSYDYTF. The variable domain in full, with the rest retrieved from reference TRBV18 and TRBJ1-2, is NAGVMQNPRHLVRRRGQEARLRCSPMKGHSHVYWYRQLPEEGLKFMVYLQKENIIDESGMPKERFSAEFPKEGPSILRIQQVVRGDSAAYFCASSRTSGTSYDYTFGSGTRLTVV.

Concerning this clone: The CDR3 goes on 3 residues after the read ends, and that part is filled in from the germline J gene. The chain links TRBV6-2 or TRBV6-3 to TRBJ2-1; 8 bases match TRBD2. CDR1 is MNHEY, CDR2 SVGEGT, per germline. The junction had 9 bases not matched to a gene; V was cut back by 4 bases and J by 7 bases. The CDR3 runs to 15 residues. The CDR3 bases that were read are TGTGCCAGCAGTTTCCCCGGGACTAGAGCGAATGAG. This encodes CASSFPGTRANE. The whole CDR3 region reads CASSFPGTRANEQFF.

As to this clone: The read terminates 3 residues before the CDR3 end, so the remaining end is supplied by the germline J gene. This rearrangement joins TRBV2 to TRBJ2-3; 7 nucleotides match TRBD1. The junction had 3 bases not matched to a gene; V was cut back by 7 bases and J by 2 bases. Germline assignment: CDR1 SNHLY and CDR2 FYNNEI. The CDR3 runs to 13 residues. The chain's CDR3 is CASNRGDTDTQYF. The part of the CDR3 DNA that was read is TGTGCCAGCAACAGGGGCGACACAGATACG.

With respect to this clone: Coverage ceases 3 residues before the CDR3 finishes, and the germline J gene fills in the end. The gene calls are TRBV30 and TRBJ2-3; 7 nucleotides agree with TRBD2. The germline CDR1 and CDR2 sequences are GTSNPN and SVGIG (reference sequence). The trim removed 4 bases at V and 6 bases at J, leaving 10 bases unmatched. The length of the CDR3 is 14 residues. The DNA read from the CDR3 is TGTGCCTGGATGGGGTTGCGGGGGACGGATACG. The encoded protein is CAWMGLRGTDT. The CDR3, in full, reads CAWMGLRGTDTQYF.